A selection of T cell receptor beta chains follows, all from one sample in a study of blood T cell repertoires in COVID-19. Measured with immunoSEQ multiplex PCR; TCRdb has only the in-frame clones, and not every one. The sample consists of about 180,000 clones, about 83% of them appearing once. Sequencing input: peripheral blood. These receptors were taken from a woman between 70 and 85 years old with COVID-19, enrolled during active disease. Each CDR3 is given with its conserved first and last residue. Fields, in order: D gene, V gene, clone size, J gene, CDR3 protein, CDR3 DNA. A D gene is named only where the DNA matches it firmly. Clone size, where shown, is once, few, many, or a class for clones that have expanded.

D gene: .; V gene: TRBV4-1; clone size: few; J gene: TRBJ2-3; CDR3 protein: CASSQNPGPGVDTQYF; CDR3 DNA: TGCGCCAGCAGCCAAAATCCGGGACCGGGGGTAGATACGCAGTATTTT
D gene: TRBD1; V gene: TRBV11-2; clone size: few; J gene: TRBJ2-7; CDR3 protein: CASSRLGGPYEQYF; CDR3 DNA: TGTGCCAGCAGCCGATTAGGGGGCCCCTACGAGCAGTACTTC
D gene: .; V gene: TRBV28; clone size: .; J gene: TRBJ1-3; CDR3 protein: CASSLSGHSGNTIYF; CDR3 DNA: TGTGCCAGCAGTTTGTCAGGGCACTCTGGAAACACCATATATTTT
D gene: TRBD1; V gene: TRBV7-2; clone size: .; J gene: TRBJ2-7; CDR3 protein: CASSLGTGGFYEQYF; CDR3 DNA: TGTGCCAGCAGCTTAGGGACAGGGGGCTTTTACGAGCAGTACTTC
D gene: TRBD1; V gene: TRBV19; clone size: once; J gene: TRBJ2-7; CDR3 protein: CASSIRDRGTYEQYF; CDR3 DNA: TGTGCCAGTAGTATAAGGGACAGGGGAACCTACGAGCAGTACTTC
D gene: TRBD2; V gene: TRBV9; clone size: .; J gene: TRBJ2-2; CDR3 protein: CASSRLAANTGELFF; CDR3 DNA: TGTGCCAGCAGCCGACTAGCGGCAAACACCGGGGAGCTGTTTTTT
D gene: TRBD2; V gene: TRBV2; clone size: .; J gene: TRBJ2-1; CDR3 protein: CASTLGLAGEQFF; CDR3 DNA: TGTGCCAGCACCTTAGGACTAGCTGGTGAGCAGTTCTTC
D gene: .; V gene: TRBV7-9; clone size: .; J gene: TRBJ2-4; CDR3 protein: CASSLVGQGTKNIQYF; CDR3 DNA: TGTGCCAGCAGCTTAGTTGGGCAGGGTACCAAAAACATTCAGTACTTC
D gene: TRBD1; V gene: TRBV15; clone size: .; J gene: TRBJ1-2; CDR3 protein: CATSRDQGGTYGYTF; CDR3 DNA: TGTGCCACCAGCAGAGATCAGGGGGGCACCTATGGCTACACCTTC
D gene: TRBD1; V gene: TRBV6-1; clone size: .; J gene: TRBJ2-7; CDR3 protein: CASSEGTGGFYEQYF; CDR3 DNA: TGTGCCAGCAGTGAAGGTACAGGGGGGTTCTACGAGCAGTACTTC
D gene: .; V gene: TRBV30; clone size: .; J gene: TRBJ1-2; CDR3 protein: CAWTQRGLLYTF; CDR3 DNA: TGTGCCTGGACCCAGCGAGGGCTTCTCTACACCTTC
D gene: .; V gene: TRBV3-1/TRBV3-2; clone size: .; J gene: TRBJ1-3; CDR3 protein: CATGGGAGNTIYF; CDR3 DNA: TGTGCCACGGGAGGAGGGGCTGGAAACACCATATATTTT
D gene: TRBD1; V gene: TRBV5-1; clone size: .; J gene: TRBJ2-7; CDR3 protein: CASSAGQGGFYEQYF; CDR3 DNA: TGCGCCAGCAGCGCGGGACAGGGGGGGTTCTACGAGCAGTACTTC
D gene: TRBD1; V gene: TRBV3-1/TRBV3-2; clone size: .; J gene: TRBJ2-3; CDR3 protein: CASSLSGQGSSDTQYF; CDR3 DNA: TGTGCCAGCAGCCTGAGTGGACAGGGGAGCTCAGATACGCAGTATTTT
D gene: TRBD2; V gene: TRBV6-2/TRBV6-3; clone size: .; J gene: TRBJ2-7; CDR3 protein: CASSLGGLAGDEQYF; CDR3 DNA: TGTGCCAGCAGTCTGGGGGGACTAGCGGGAGATGAGCAGTACTTC
D gene: TRBD2; V gene: TRBV7-3; clone size: .; J gene: TRBJ2-1; CDR3 protein: CASSLNQAGVEQFF; CDR3 DNA: TGTGCCAGCAGCTTAAATCAAGCGGGAGTTGAGCAGTTCTTC
D gene: .; V gene: TRBV7-9; clone size: .; J gene: TRBJ2-5; CDR3 protein: CASSARQFQETQYF; CDR3 DNA: TGTGCCAGCAGCGCGAGACAGTTCCAAGAGACCCAGTACTTC
D gene: .; V gene: TRBV28; clone size: .; J gene: TRBJ1-6; CDR3 protein: CASSLFLTGTYNSPLHF; CDR3 DNA: TGTGCCAGCAGTTTATTCCTCACAGGGACCTATAATTCACCCCTCCACTTT
D gene: .; V gene: TRBV5-1; clone size: once; J gene: TRBJ1-3; CDR3 protein: CASSRAGNTIYF; CDR3 DNA: TGCGCCAGCAGCCGAGCTGGAAACACCATATATTTT
D gene: TRBD1; V gene: TRBV10-3; clone size: once; J gene: TRBJ1-2; CDR3 protein: CAISGEQGARGYTF; CDR3 DNA: TGTGCCATCAGTGGGGAGCAGGGGGCACGGGGCTACACCTTC
D gene: .; V gene: TRBV5-5; clone size: .; J gene: TRBJ1-1; CDR3 protein: CASSLLGGAFF; CDR3 DNA: TGTGCCAGCAGCTTGTTGGGAGGAGCTTTCTTT
D gene: .; V gene: TRBV19; clone size: .; J gene: TRBJ2-1; CDR3 protein: CASSMRDREQFF; CDR3 DNA: TGTGCCAGTAGTATGAGGGATCGTGAGCAGTTCTTC
D gene: TRBD2; V gene: TRBV27; clone size: .; J gene: TRBJ2-1; CDR3 protein: CASRLAGEYNEQFF; CDR3 DNA: TGTGCCAGCAGGCTAGCGGGTGAATACAATGAGCAGTTCTTC
D gene: .; V gene: TRBV6-2/TRBV6-3; clone size: few; J gene: TRBJ1-2; CDR3 protein: CASSYSSPGANYGYTF; CDR3 DNA: TGTGCCAGCAGTTACTCATCCCCAGGGGCTAACTATGGCTACACCTTC
D gene: .; V gene: TRBV7-3; clone size: .; J gene: TRBJ2-3; CDR3 protein: CASSLQARNEDTQYF; CDR3 DNA: TGTGCCAGCAGCTTACAAGCTCGAAACGAGGATACGCAGTATTTT
D gene: .; V gene: TRBV6-5; clone size: .; J gene: TRBJ1-1; CDR3 protein: CASSYDTGNTEAFF; CDR3 DNA: TGTGCCAGCAGTTACGATACAGGAAACACTGAAGCTTTCTTT
D gene: .; V gene: TRBV19; clone size: .; J gene: TRBJ1-6; CDR3 protein: CASSMVGLPLHF; CDR3 DNA: TGTGCCAGTAGTATGGTGGGCCTACCCCTCCACTTT
D gene: TRBD1; V gene: TRBV9; clone size: .; J gene: TRBJ1-4; CDR3 protein: CASSKGQINEKLFF; CDR3 DNA: TGTGCCAGCAGCAAGGGACAGATAAATGAAAAACTGTTTTTT
D gene: TRBD2; V gene: TRBV5-6; clone size: .; J gene: TRBJ2-1; CDR3 protein: CASSLELARSFNEQFF; CDR3 DNA: TGTGCCAGCAGCTTGGAACTAGCGAGAAGTTTCAATGAGCAGTTCTTC
D gene: TRBD1; V gene: TRBV11-3; clone size: .; J gene: TRBJ1-2; CDR3 protein: CASSLDGQGGGYTF; CDR3 DNA: TGTGCCAGCAGCTTAGATGGACAGGGTGGCGGCTACACCTTC
D gene: TRBD2; V gene: TRBV29-1; clone size: .; J gene: TRBJ2-7; CDR3 protein: CSVAGLAESNGQYF; CDR3 DNA: TGCAGCGTCGCTGGACTAGCAGAATCTAACGGGCAGTACTTC
D gene: .; V gene: TRBV5-1; clone size: .; J gene: TRBJ2-2; CDR3 protein: CASSFLEAAITGELFF; CDR3 DNA: TGCGCCAGCAGCTTTTTAGAGGCGGCCATCACCGGGGAGCTGTTTTTT
D gene: .; V gene: TRBV2; clone size: .; J gene: TRBJ1-5; CDR3 protein: CASRGGFQPQHF; CDR3 DNA: TGTGCCAGCCGAGGGGGATTTCAGCCCCAGCATTTT
D gene: .; V gene: TRBV5-8; clone size: .; J gene: TRBJ1-5; CDR3 protein: CASSLEEGRANQPQHF; CDR3 DNA: TGTGCCAGCAGCTTGGAAGAGGGTCGAGCCAATCAGCCCCAGCATTTT
D gene: .; V gene: TRBV6-5; clone size: .; J gene: TRBJ2-1; CDR3 protein: CASRRDSFNYNEQFF; CDR3 DNA: TGTGCCAGCAGGAGGGACTCGTTTAACTACAATGAGCAGTTCTTC
D gene: .; V gene: TRBV18; clone size: .; J gene: TRBJ1-5; CDR3 protein: CASSPSVNQPQHF; CDR3 DNA: TGTGCCAGCTCACCATCAGTGAATCAGCCCCAGCATTTT
D gene: TRBD2; V gene: TRBV5-1; clone size: .; J gene: TRBJ2-7; CDR3 protein: CASSLASASGYEQYF; CDR3 DNA: TGCGCCAGCAGCTTGGCTTCCGCTAGCGGATACGAGCAGTACTTC
D gene: .; V gene: TRBV30; clone size: .; J gene: TRBJ1-2; CDR3 protein: CAWTGTTNYGYTF; CDR3 DNA: TGTGCCTGGACCGGGACAACTAACTATGGCTACACCTTC